This TCR beta chain was observed in a study of T cell repertoires and Cas9 in healthy adults. As for the study in general: SpCas9-reactive CD4 and CD8 T cells were characterized for potency, cytotoxicity and lineage.

In the case of this clone: Antigen: not known.

The CDR3 has 15 residues. CDR1 is MGHDK and CDR2 is SYGVNS in the germline V gene. Only in-frame clones appear in the TCRdb table, and some are missing; sequencing was by immunoSEQ multiplex PCR. The table shows some 15,000 clones, with 75% to 90% occurring only once. Study-wide findings and caveats: SpCas9-reactive effector T cells were reportedly restrained in vitro by SpCas9-reactive regulatory T cells.

This sequence joins TRBV25-1 and TRBJ2-3; a weak D match, TRBD1 (5 bases). TRBJ1-5 explains the end of the DNA better; the J call may be wrong. The source of this sequence is a human donor in good health. The source material was Tregs (CD4+, CD25+, CD127-, CD137-, CD154-) from PBMCs; culture status not recorded. DNA for the CDR3: TGTGCCAGCAGTGAGGCCGGGAGAATGACAGATACGCAGCATTTT. This gives the protein CASSEAGRMTDTQHF.